This TCR beta chain came from a study of human T cells and chemical hapten exposure. General study results and limits: The study found expanded TCRs formed significantly more large CDR3 similarity clusters than controls. Sensitizing to DPC left TCRs with a frequency above 1 in 1000 unaltered.

Library construction involved attaching unique molecular identifiers to individual cDNA molecules, which allowed quantitative, reproducible TCR counting. TCRdb recomputed calls from the RACE reads with MiXCR, one row per CDR3 protein. The table includes about 360,000 distinct CDR3 sequences, nearly 5% detected once. Time point described: patch test 1, 2 weeks after DPC sensitization. Treatment of the sample: therapeutic diphenylcyclopropenone sensitization with weekly scalp DPC. This clonotype was seen repeatedly, ten times or more. The antigen remains undetermined. The sample here was whole blood, taken in connection with sensitization to the hapten diphenylcyclopropenone (DPC). This clonotype was sampled from a woman between 45 and 60 years old with alopecia areata. Some clones in this sample may be carry-over from other donors' samples.

DNA for the CDR3: TGTGCCAGCAGCCGACCATTTGCGGTCAAAGAAGATACGCAGTATTTT. It encodes CASSRPFAVKEDTQYF. The chain links TRBV7-2 to TRBJ2-3, with D unresolved. Per the germline V gene, CDR1 is SGHTA and CDR2 is FQGNSA. The CDR3 contains 16 residues. Trimming removed 5 bases at V and 5 bases at J, with 20 bases between.